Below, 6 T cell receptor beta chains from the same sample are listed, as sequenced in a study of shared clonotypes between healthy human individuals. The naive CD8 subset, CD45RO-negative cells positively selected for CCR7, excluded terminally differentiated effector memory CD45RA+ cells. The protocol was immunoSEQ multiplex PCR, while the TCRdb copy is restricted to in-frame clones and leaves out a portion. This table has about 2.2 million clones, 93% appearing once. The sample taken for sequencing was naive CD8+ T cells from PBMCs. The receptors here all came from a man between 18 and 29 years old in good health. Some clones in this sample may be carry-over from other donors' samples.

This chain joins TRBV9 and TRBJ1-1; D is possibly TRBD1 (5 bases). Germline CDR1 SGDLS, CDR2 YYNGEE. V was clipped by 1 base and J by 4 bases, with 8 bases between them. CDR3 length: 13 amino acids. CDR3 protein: CASSVSGTTEAFF. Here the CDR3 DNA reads TGTGCCAGCAGCGTATCGGGGACCACTGAAGCTTTCTTT. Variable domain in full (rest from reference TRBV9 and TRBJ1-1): DSGVTQTPKHLITATGQRVTLRCSPRSGDLSVYWYQQSLDQGLQFLIQYYNGEERAKGNILERFSAQQFPDLHSELNLSSLELGDSALYFCASSVSGTTEAFFGQGTRLTVV.

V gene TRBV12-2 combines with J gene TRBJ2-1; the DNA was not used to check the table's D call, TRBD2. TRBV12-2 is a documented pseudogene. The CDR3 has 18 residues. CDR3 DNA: TGTGCAAGTTTACGCGTGCTAGCGGGAGATTCAGGGGGCCATGAGCAGTTCTTC. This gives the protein CASLRVLAGDSGGHEQFF.

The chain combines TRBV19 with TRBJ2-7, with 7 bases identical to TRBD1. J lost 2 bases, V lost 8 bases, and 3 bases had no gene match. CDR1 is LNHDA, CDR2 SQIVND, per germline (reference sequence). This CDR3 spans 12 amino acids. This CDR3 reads CASSGTAYEQYF. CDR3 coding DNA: TGTGCCAGTTCCGGGACAGCCTACGAGCAGTACTTC.

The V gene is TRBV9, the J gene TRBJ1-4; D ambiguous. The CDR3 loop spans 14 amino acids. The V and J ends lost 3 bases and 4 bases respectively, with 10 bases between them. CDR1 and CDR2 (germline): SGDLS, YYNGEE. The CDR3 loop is CASSASGSNEKLFF. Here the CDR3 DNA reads TGTGCCAGCAGCGCATCGGGAAGTAATGAAAAACTGTTTTTT. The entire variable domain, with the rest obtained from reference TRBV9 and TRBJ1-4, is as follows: DSGVTQTPKHLITATGQRVTLRCSPRSGDLSVYWYQQSLDQGLQFLIQYYNGEERAKGNILERFSAQQFPDLHSELNLSSLELGDSALYFCASSASGSNEKLFFGSGTQLSVL.

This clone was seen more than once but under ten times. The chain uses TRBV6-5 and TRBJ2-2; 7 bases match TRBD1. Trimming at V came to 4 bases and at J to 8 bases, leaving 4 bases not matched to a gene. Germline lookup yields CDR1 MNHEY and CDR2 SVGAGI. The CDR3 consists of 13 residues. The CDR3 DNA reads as TGTGCCAGCAGTTTAACAGGGGAGGGGGAGCTGTTTTTT. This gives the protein CASSLTGEGELFF.

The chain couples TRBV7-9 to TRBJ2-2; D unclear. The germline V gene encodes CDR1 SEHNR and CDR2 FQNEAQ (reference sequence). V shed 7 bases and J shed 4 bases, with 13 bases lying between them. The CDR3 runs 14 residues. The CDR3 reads CASNSEWATGELFF. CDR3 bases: TGTGCCAGCAACTCCGAGTGGGCCACCGGGGAGCTGTTTTTT. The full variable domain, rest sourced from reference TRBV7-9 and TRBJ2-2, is DTGVSQNPRHKITKRGQNVTFRCDPISEHNRLYWYRQTLGQGPEFLTYFQNEAQLEKSRLLSDRFSAERPKGSFSTLEIQRTEQGDSAMYLCASNSEWATGELFFGEGSRLTVL.